The present T cell receptor beta chain was sequenced within a study of OX40 agonist ivuxolimab in advanced cancers. The wider study: As their treatment, patients were administered ivuxolimab, an agonistic anti-OX40 (CD134) antibody. Whole-study findings and limits: The study did not work out the antigen specificity of the expanded peripheral T cells.

Only in-frame clones appear in the TCRdb table, and some are missing; sequencing was by immunoSEQ multiplex PCR. The sample lists some 98,000 clones, roughly 84% occurring once. Germline lookup yields CDR1 GTSNPN and CDR2 SVGIG (reference sequence). V dropped 0 bases and J dropped 5 bases, with 19 bases sitting between them. The CDR3 consists of 16 residues. As concerns this clone: What it binds is not known.

This sequence originates from an adult with an advanced solid tumor such as melanoma, head and neck, liver or kidney cancer. This specimen consisted of CD4+ or CD8+ T cells sorted from blood, obtained in a trial of the OX40 agonist ivuxolimab. The rearrangement uses TRBV30 and TRBJ1-1; D possibly corresponds to TRBD1 (6 bases). The CDR3 loop is CAWSVRTGAKGTEAFF. The DNA for the CDR3 is TGTGCCTGGAGTGTACGGACGGGGGCCAAGGGGACTGAAGCTTTCTTT.